This T cell receptor beta chain was obtained from a study of persistence of HIV-infected CD4 T cells. Study information: Blood samples, up to about 200 mL, came from multiple time points, except a couple of leukapheresis donors sampled once. Antigen stimulation activated a lower proportion of cells, more of them memory, than anti-CD3/anti-CD28 stimulation.

This was the immunoSEQ version 4 assay in survey mode. TCRdb's copy holds only in-frame clones and misses some; the assay was immunoSEQ multiplex PCR. In the table there are 40,000 to 60,000 clones, 75% to 90% of which are singletons. As regards this clone: What it binds is not known.

Study-wide points: The rare CMV-responding cells with HIV-1 proviruses were not separately TCR-sequenced.

This nonspecific control used anti-CD3/anti-CD28 bead stimulation of CD4+ T cells. Sorting of responding CD4+ T cells relied on upregulated CD40 ligand together with CD69. This receptor was identified in an adult woman with HIV who was CMV-seropositive. Specimen: CD4+ T cells sorted from PBMCs after approximately 19-hour stimulation, collected from a patient who received antiretroviral therapy.

In DNA form, the CDR3 reads TGTGCCAGCAGCTTGGTAGGACTAGCGGGAGAGACCCAGTACTTC. This encodes CASSLVGLAGETQYF. The V call is TRBV5-4, the J call TRBJ2-5, with 11 bases matching TRBD2. Germline CDR1 is SGHNT and CDR2 is YYREEE (reference sequence). Unmatched junction bases numbered 2, after V lost 0 bases and J lost 4 bases. The CDR3 covers 15 residues.